Below, 14 T cell receptor beta chains from the same sample are listed, as sequenced in a study of early T cells in non-severe SARS-CoV-2 infection. TCRdb called the 5' RACE reads again in MiXCR, with one record for every CDR3 protein. The sample consists of around 53,000 distinct CDR3 sequences, around 11% of them appearing once. Sequencing used whole blood. The receptors were gathered from an adult who was a healthcare worker with PCR-confirmed SARS-CoV-2 infection or an uninfected control (not recorded which).

The CDR3 here is CASSLRGPRSDTQYF. For the CDR3, the DNA is TGTGCCAGCAGCTTAAGGGGCCCTCGGTCGGATACGCAGTATTTT. This chain uses TRBV13 with TRBJ2-3, with a tentative D call TRBD1 (5 bases). This CDR3 comprises 15 residues. Trimming removed 2 bases from V and 6 bases from J, with 15 bases in between. Germline CDR1 reads PRHDT; CDR2 reads FYEKMQ (reference sequence). Full variable domain (rest looked up from reference TRBV13 and TRBJ2-3): AAGVIQSPRHLIKEKRETATLKCYPIPRHDTVYWYQQGPGQDPQFLISFYEKMQSDKGSIPDRFSAQQFSDYHSELNMSSLELGDSALYFCASSLRGPRSDTQYFGPGTRLTVL.

J is TRBJ2-7 and V is TRBV15; D uncertain. The germline CDR1 and CDR2 sequences are LNHNV and YYDKDF (reference sequence). The CDR3 has 13 amino acids. The V and J ends lost 1 base and 6 bases respectively, with 10 bases between them. CDR3 residues: CATSRGWSAEQYF. The DNA for the CDR3 is TGTGCCACCAGCAGAGGTTGGTCTGCCGAGCAGTACTTC.

The chain uses TRBV28 and TRBJ2-1; D gene uncertain. The CDR3 extends over 16 amino acids. V was shortened by 4 bases and J by 5 bases, with 18 bases between the two germline ends. Germline CDR1 and CDR2: MDHEN and SYDVKM. The CDR3 loop is CASSSLEVRSNNEQFF. Here the CDR3 DNA reads TGTGCCAGCAGTTCCCTAGAGGTCCGCTCGAACAATGAGCAGTTCTTC.

This clonotype came up a few times. The chain couples TRBV25-1 to TRBJ1-1; no firm D call. Germline lookup yields CDR1 MGHDK and CDR2 SYGVNS. Trimming took 1 base from V and 6 from J, leaving 9 bases between them. This CDR3 has 13 amino acids. CDR3: CASSELKGAEAFF. CDR3 nucleotides: TGTGCCAGCAGTGAATTGAAGGGAGCTGAAGCTTTCTTT.

This clonotype has just a few counts. V gene TRBV6-6 combines with J gene TRBJ1-5; TRBD1 matches at 7 bases. CDR1 and CDR2 from the germline V gene are MNHNY and SVGAGI (reference sequence). V gave up 6 bases and J gave up 9 bases; unmatched junction bases: 17. The length of the CDR3 is 16 residues. The CDR3 bases are TGTGCCAGCAGCCCGGAGATCGGACAGGCCAAGAGGCCCCAGCATTTT. Translation: CASSPEIGQAKRPQHF.

The chain has TRBV28 and TRBJ2-7, with no clear D. There are 12 residues in the CDR3. Germline V gives CDR1 MDHEN, CDR2 SYDVKM. Trimming took 7 bases from V and 1 from J, leaving 8 bases between them. CDR3 in DNA: TGTGCCAGCACTGACTCTTCCTACGAGCAGTACTTC. Encoded protein: CASTDSSYEQYF.

This chain links TRBV5-6 with TRBJ2-7; TRBD2 agrees at 8 bases. V gave up 2 bases and J gave up 2 bases; unmatched junction bases: 6. Germline CDR1 and CDR2: SGHDT and YYEEEE. The length of the CDR3 is 15 residues. CDR3 sequence reads: CASSFGNSGAYEQYF. The CDR3 DNA sequence: TGTGCCAGCAGCTTTGGAAATAGCGGGGCCTACGAGCAGTACTTC.

This clonotype showed up just a few times. This sequence joins TRBV9 and TRBJ2-1; 10 bases are a match to TRBD2. The CDR3 contains 15 residues. Trimming took 7 bases from V and 3 from J; bases not matched to a gene: 7. CDR1 and CDR2 (germline): SGDLS, YYNGEE. The CDR3 coding sequence is TGTGCCAGCGTCCGAGGACTAGCGGACTACAATGAGCAGTTCTTC. This sequence encodes CASVRGLADYNEQFF.

The chain employs TRBV6-1 and TRBJ1-5; D possibly corresponds to TRBD1 (6 bases). From germline, CDR1 is MNHNS and CDR2 SASEGT. The CDR3 length is 15 residues. Deletions cut 7 bases from V and 2 bases from J, with 15 bases between. CDR3 sequence: CASNLGGGGNQPQHF. In DNA, the CDR3 is TGTGCCAGCAACCTAGGGGGAGGGGGCAATCAGCCCCAGCATTTT.

The chain couples TRBV6-5 to TRBJ2-1; weak D call: TRBD1 (5 bases). V was trimmed by 6 bases and J by 4 bases, leaving 10 bases between them. Per germline, CDR1 MNHEY and CDR2 SVGAGI. The CDR3 extends over 13 amino acids. The chain's CDR3 is CASRKTDYNEQFF. CDR3 coding DNA: TGTGCCAGCAGGAAGACAGATTACAATGAGCAGTTCTTC.

The gene calls are TRBV29-1 and TRBJ1-4; D uncertain. V was clipped by 6 bases and J by 4 bases, with 12 bases between them. Germline V gene lookup returns CDR1 SQVTM and CDR2 ANQGSEA. The CDR3 is 13 amino acids. For the CDR3, the DNA is TGCAGCGTGGGCCTCCGGGGTAATGAAAAACTGTTTTTT. This sequence encodes CSVGLRGNEKLFF.

CDR3 sequence: CASSGYSGTANEQYF. For the CDR3, the DNA is TGCGCCAGCAGCGGATATAGCGGGACTGCTAACGAGCAGTACTTC. V and J are TRBV5-1 and TRBJ2-7, with TRBD2 identical over 8 bases. This CDR3 is built from 15 residues. The V segment lost 4 bases and the J segment 5 bases; nucleotides outside the gene matches: 11. CDR1 is SGHRS and CDR2 is YFSETQ in the germline V gene.

This clonotype was seen ten or more times. This chain uses TRBV19 with TRBJ2-7, with 16 bases fitting TRBD2. The trim removed 8 bases at V and 7 bases at J, leaving 2 bases unmatched. This CDR3 contains 13 residues. Germline CDR1 reads LNHDA; CDR2 reads SQIVND (reference sequence). The CDR3 DNA follows: TGTGCCAGTGGGACTAGCGGGAGGGATGAGCAGTACTTC. Residues: CASGTSGRDEQYF.

To note about this clonotype: A much more abundant neighbour one base away suggests this may be a read error. This rearrangement joins TRBV5-8 to TRBJ1-2; no reliable D call. The CDR3 covers 13 residues. V lost 4 bases to trimming and J lost 3 bases, with 10 bases between them. CDR1 SGHTS and CDR2 YDEGEE come from the germline V gene. CDR3 nucleotide sequence: TGTGCCAGCAGCCCCGGACGGTACTATGGCTACACCTTC. The encoded protein is CASSPGRYYGYTF.